Following are 15 T cell receptor beta chains from one sample sequenced in a study of post-analysis software for immune sequencing data (dated by TCRdb to about 2015). Antigen specificity for these receptors is unknown. The method was PCR. Sequencing instrument: Illumina HiSeq 2500. To reduce PCR and sequencing biases, unique molecular identifiers were built into the TCR beta cDNA libraries. TCRdb itself trimmed the public reads at Q25 with fastp, ran MiXCR and retained productive beta chains. Each entry merges the rows of one CDR3 protein and shows their most common DNA and genes. For this sample the table gives about 770,000 distinct CDR3 sequences, of which about half were detected only once. The ten largest clones take up around 4.7% of the sample. Overall study outcomes, separate from this receptor: Patients showed significantly higher frequencies than controls for about 5 TRBV segments, among them TRBV5-6, TRBV5-1 and TRBV20-1.

The sequencing input was blood. The receptors derive from a girl aged 5-17 years with multiple sclerosis.

CDR3 coding DNA: TGCGCCAGCACTGGACAGAACTACGAGCAGTACTTC. Translation gives CASTGQNYEQYF. The chain joins TRBV5-1 to TRBJ2-7, with D tentatively TRBD1 (6 bases). Germline values: CDR1 SGHRS, CDR2 YFSETQ. The V end was cut by 6 bases, the J end by 3 bases, with 10 bases between. The CDR3 extends over 12 amino acids.

This clonotype occurred a few times. The chain recombines TRBV4-1 with TRBJ2-7; D might be TRBD1 (6 bases). With 5 bases removed from V and 0 bases from J, the gap between germline ends came to 20 bases. From germline, CDR1 is MGHRA and CDR2 YSYEKL. The CDR3 has 17 amino acids. The CDR3 coding sequence is TGCGCCAGCAGCTATTCCGGGACAATGCCGACCTCCTACGAGCAGTACTTC. This codes for CASSYSGTMPTSYEQYF.

The gene calls are TRBV20-1 and TRBJ1-4; no clear D gene. V lost 7 bases and J 0 bases, leaving 15 bases between the germline ends. Germline CDR1 is DFQATT and CDR2 is SNEGSKA (reference sequence). This CDR3 spans 15 amino acids. The CDR3 loop reads CSVAGRSATNEKLFF. CDR3 bases: TGCAGTGTGGCGGGGAGAAGTGCAACTAATGAAAAACTGTTTTTT.

V usage is TRBV6-6 and J usage is TRBJ2-1; possible D gene TRBD1, 6 bases. The germline CDR1 and CDR2 sequences are MNHNY and SVGAGI (reference sequence). V lost 5 bases, J lost 7 bases, and 15 bases lay in between. This CDR3 is 14 amino acids long. The DNA of the CDR3 is TGTGCCAGCAGTCCCTGGGGGCCGGGTAATGAGCAGTTCTTC. Translating it yields CASSPWGPGNEQFF.

This sequence joins TRBV29-1 and TRBJ2-7; possible D gene TRBD2, 5 bases. This CDR3 is 12 amino acids long. CDR1 and CDR2 from the germline V gene are SQVTM and ANQGSEA. The V gene lost 7 bases and the J gene lost 2 bases, with 12 bases spanning the gap. CDR3 bases: TGCAGCGCTCTCGACGGGACCTACGAGCAGTACTTC. The encoded protein is CSALDGTYEQYF.

The V and J genes are TRBV6-5 and TRBJ1-5; D is unresolved. Trimming pared 8 bases from V and 4 bases from J, leaving 6 bases between. In germline, CDR1 is MNHEY, CDR2 SVGAGI. The CDR3 runs to 11 residues. The DNA of the CDR3 is TGTGCCAGCGGACGGAATCAGCCCCAGCATTTT. Its protein product is CASGRNQPQHF.

The chain uses TRBV12-5 and TRBJ1-1; D is possibly TRBD1 (6 bases). The CDR3 contains 14 residues. V lost 4 bases and J lost 7, with 16 bases in between. The germline CDR1 and CDR2 sequences are LGHNT and FRNRAP. The CDR3 protein is CASGSERGMVEAFF. The CDR3, as DNA: TGTGCTAGTGGTTCCGAGAGGGGGATGGTTGAAGCTTTCTTT.

This clonotype was counted between two and nine times. V and J are TRBV7-2 and TRBJ1-2, with 9 bases lining up with TRBD1. The CDR3 contains 17 residues. Germline V gene data show CDR1 as SGHTA and CDR2 as FQGNSA. Losses at the gene ends were 1 base for V and 6 bases for J; bases not matched to a gene: 12. CDR3 protein: CASSLVSRRQGGDGYTF. The DNA of the CDR3 is TGTGCCAGCAGCTTAGTGTCCCGGAGACAGGGGGGAGATGGCTACACCTTC.

The V gene is TRBV7-9, the J gene TRBJ2-5; 8 nucleotides line up with TRBD2. The CDR3 totals 16 residues. CDR1 SEHNR and CDR2 FQNEAQ come from the germline V gene (reference sequence). V shed 1 base and J 11 bases; nucleotides not matched to a gene: 15. CDR3 bases: TGTGCCAGCAGCTTAGAAAGCGGACTAGCCGCCAATGAGCAGTACTTC. Translation gives CASSLESGLAANEQYF.

The chain recombines TRBV7-8 with TRBJ2-5; possible D gene TRBD2, 6 bases. Germline CDR1 is SGHVS and CDR2 is FQNEAQ. The V end lost 5 bases, the J end lost 0 bases, and 28 bases lay between the germline ends. The length of the CDR3 is 20 residues. For the CDR3, the DNA is TGTGCCAGCAGCCCCCGGCGGGTCAGACCGAGGAGACTAGACCAAGAGACCCAGTACTTC. This sequence encodes CASSPRRVRPRRLDQETQYF.

The gene calls are TRBV20-1 and TRBJ1-1, with D perhaps matching TRBD1 (5 bases). The CDR3 length is 11 residues. In germline, CDR1 is DFQATT, CDR2 SNEGSKA (reference sequence). V lost 6 bases to trimming and J lost 4 bases, with 9 bases between them. The CDR3 is CSAKTVTEAFF. CDR3 nucleotide sequence: TGCAGTGCCAAGACAGTCACTGAAGCTTTCTTT.

This clonotype has more than one count but fewer than ten. The genes are TRBV28 and TRBJ1-5; weak D call: TRBD1 (6 bases). CDR3 length: 16 residues. Trimming took 4 bases from V and 4 from J, leaving 17 bases between them. CDR1 and CDR2 from the germline V gene are MDHEN and SYDVKM. The CDR3 here is CASSWRSGEGNQPQHF. The CDR3 coding sequence is TGTGCCAGCAGTTGGCGATCAGGGGAGGGAAATCAGCCCCAGCATTTT.

The chain combines TRBV20-1 with TRBJ2-4, with 8 nucleotides matching TRBD2. The germline V gene has CDR1 DFQATT and CDR2 SNEGSKA (reference sequence). This CDR3 spans 12 amino acids. In nucleotides, the CDR3 is TGCAGCAAGGGTAGGACTAGCTGGGCGCAGTACTTC. It codes for CSKGRTSWAQYF.

In nucleotides, the CDR3 is TGTGCCTGGAGTCGACTAGCGCCCTACAATGAGCAGTTCTTC. Amino acids: CAWSRLAPYNEQFF. The genes are TRBV30 and TRBJ2-1; 8 nucleotides match TRBD2. V shed 2 bases and J 2 bases; nucleotides not matched to a gene: 2. Germline loops: CDR1 GTSNPN, CDR2 SVGIG (reference sequence). The CDR3 sequence is 14 residues long.

This clonotype appeared a few times. V usage is TRBV25-1 and J usage is TRBJ1-2; TRBD1 might be the D (5 bases). This CDR3 region has 14 residues. Germline V gene data show CDR1 as MGHDK and CDR2 as SYGVNS. V was shortened by 5 bases and J by 8 bases, with 18 bases between the two germline ends. As DNA, the CDR3 is TGTGCCAGCAGTCACGACGGACATGGAATCGGCTACACCTTC. Encoded protein: CASSHDGHGIGYTF.